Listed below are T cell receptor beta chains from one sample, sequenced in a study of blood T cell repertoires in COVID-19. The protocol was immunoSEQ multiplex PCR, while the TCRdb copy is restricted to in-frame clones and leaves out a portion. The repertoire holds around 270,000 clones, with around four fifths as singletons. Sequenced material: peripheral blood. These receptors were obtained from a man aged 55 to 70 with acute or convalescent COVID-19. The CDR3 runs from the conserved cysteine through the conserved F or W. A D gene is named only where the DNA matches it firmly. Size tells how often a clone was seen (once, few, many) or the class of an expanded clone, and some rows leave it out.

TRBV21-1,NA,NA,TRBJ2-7,CGKKPRGGGRLQRVPLGEQYF,TGTGGCAAAAAGCCCCGAGGGGGGGGGCGGCTTCAGCGGGTCCCGCTGGGGGAGCAGTACTTC
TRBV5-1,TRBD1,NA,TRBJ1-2,CASSLNDREYNGYTF,TGCGCCAGCAGCTTGAACGACAGGGAGTATAATGGCTACACCTTC
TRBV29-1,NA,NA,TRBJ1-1,CSVDRTLVNTEAFF,TGCAGCGTTGACAGAACATTGGTGAACACTGAAGCTTTCTTT
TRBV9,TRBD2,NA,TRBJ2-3,CASSGAGYTDTQYF,TGTGCCAGCAGCGGAGCGGGATACACAGATACGCAGTATTTT
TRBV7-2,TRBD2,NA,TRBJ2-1,CASSSRGSGRAGNEQFF,TGTGCCAGCAGCTCCCGGGGGAGCGGGAGGGCTGGAAATGAGCAGTTCTTC
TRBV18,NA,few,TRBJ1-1,CASSPSRETEAFF,TGTGCCAGCTCCCCGAGCAGGGAAACTGAAGCTTTCTTT
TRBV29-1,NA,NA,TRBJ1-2,CSVDGGRGNYGYTF,TGCAGCGTTGATGGGGGCCGGGGAAACTATGGCTACACCTTC
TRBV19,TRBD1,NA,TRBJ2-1,CASSIRDSANEQFF,TGTGCCAGTAGTATCCGGGACAGCGCCAATGAGCAGTTCTTC
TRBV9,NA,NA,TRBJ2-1,CASSGSGRSYNEQFF,TGTGCCAGCAGCGGTAGCGGACGCTCCTACAATGAGCAGTTCTTC
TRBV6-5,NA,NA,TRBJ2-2,CASSYQQLSTGELFF,TGTGCCAGCAGTTACCAGCAACTAAGCACCGGGGAGCTGTTTTTT
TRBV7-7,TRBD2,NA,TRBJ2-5,CASSLKVLAGKETQYF,TGTGCTAGCAGCCTAAAGGTACTAGCGGGGAAAGAGACCCAGTACTTC
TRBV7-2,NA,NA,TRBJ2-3,CASSGGFSTDTQYF,TGTGCCAGCAGCGGAGGGTTTAGCACAGATACGCAGTATTTT
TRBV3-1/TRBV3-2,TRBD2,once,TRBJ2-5,CASSLGLAQETQYF,TGTGCCAGCAGCCTGGGACTAGCCCAAGAGACCCAGTACTTC
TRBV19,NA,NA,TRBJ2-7,CASSNSGREQYF,TGTGCCAGTAGTAACTCAGGGCGGGAGCAGTACTTC
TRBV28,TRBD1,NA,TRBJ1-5,CASSAPGQGGGNQPQHF,TGTGCCAGCAGCGCACCGGGACAGGGAGGGGGCAATCAGCCCCAGCATTTT
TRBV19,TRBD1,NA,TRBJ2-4,CASSTQWGWTGNIQYF,TGTGCCAGTAGTACCCAATGGGGGTGGACAGGGAACATTCAGTACTTC
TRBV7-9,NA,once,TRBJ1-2,CASSLWDRGGYTF,TGTGCCAGCAGCTTATGGGACCGGGGGGGCTACACCTTC
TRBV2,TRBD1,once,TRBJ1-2,CASRGTGDGYTF,TGTGCCAGCAGGGGGACAGGGGATGGCTACACCTTC
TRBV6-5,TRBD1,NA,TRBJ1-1,CASTTVGQGIEAFF,TGTGCCAGCACCACGGTTGGACAGGGAATTGAAGCTTTCTTT
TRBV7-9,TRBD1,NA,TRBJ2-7,CASSPWTGSYEQYF,TGTGCCAGCAGCCCCTGGACAGGATCCTACGAGCAGTACTTC
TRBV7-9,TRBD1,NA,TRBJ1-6,CATPRRQGGSPLHF,TGTGCCACCCCCCGGAGACAGGGAGGTTCACCCCTCCACTTT
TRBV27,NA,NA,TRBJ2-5,CASSFPGEETQYF,TGTGCCAGCAGTTTCCCCGGGGAAGAGACCCAGTACTTC
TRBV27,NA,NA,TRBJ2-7,CASSLRGYSYEQYF,TGTGCCAGCAGCCTCAGGGGATACTCCTACGAGCAGTACTTC
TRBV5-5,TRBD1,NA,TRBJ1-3,CASSVRQGSSGNTIYF,TGTGCCAGCAGCGTAAGACAGGGCTCCTCTGGAAACACCATATATTTT
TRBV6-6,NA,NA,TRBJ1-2,CASSSGGNTGYTF,TGTGCCAGTTCTTCCGGGGGAAACACGGGCTACACCTTC
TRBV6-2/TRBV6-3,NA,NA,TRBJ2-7,CASSYTSQGTRNYEQYF,TGTGCCAGCAGTTATACAAGCCAGGGGACGCGCAACTACGAGCAGTACTTC
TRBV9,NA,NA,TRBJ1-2,CASSSTPTGVDYGYTF,TGTGCCAGCAGCTCCACCCCAACGGGTGTAGATTATGGCTACACCTTC
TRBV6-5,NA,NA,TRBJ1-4,CASTQIAQGGEKLFF,TGTGCCAGCACCCAGATAGCACAGGGTGGCGAAAAACTGTTTTTT
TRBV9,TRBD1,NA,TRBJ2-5,CASSVVGHGPGGSETQYF,TGTGCCAGCAGCGTAGTAGGTCATGGTCCAGGGGGATCTGAGACCCAGTACTTC
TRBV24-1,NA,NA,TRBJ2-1,CATSDFIGGRQEQFF,TGTGCCACCAGTGATTTTATCGGGGGACGACAGGAGCAGTTCTTC
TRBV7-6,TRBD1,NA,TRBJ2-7,CASSPGTGGVEQYF,TGTGCCAGCAGCCCCGGGACAGGGGGGGTCGAGCAGTACTTC
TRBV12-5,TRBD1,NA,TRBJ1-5,CASGQDRVGRYSNQPQHF,TGTGCTAGTGGTCAGGACAGGGTCGGGAGATATAGCAATCAGCCCCAGCATTTT
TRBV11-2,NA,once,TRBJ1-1,CASSLSTGLNTEAFF,TGTGCCAGCAGCTTATCAACAGGGCTGAACACTGAAGCTTTCTTT
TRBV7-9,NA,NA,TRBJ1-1,CASSTSEGSEAFF,TGTGCCAGCAGCACCTCCGAGGGATCTGAAGCTTTCTTT
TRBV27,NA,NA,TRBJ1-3,CASSFREGNTIYF,TGTGCCAGCAGTTTCAGGGAAGGGAACACCATATATTTT
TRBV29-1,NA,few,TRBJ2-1,CSVTGSYNEQFF,TGCAGCGTCACAGGGTCCTACAATGAGCAGTTCTTC
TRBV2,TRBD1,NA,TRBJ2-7,CASSADRGLYEQYF,TGTGCCAGCAGCGCGGACAGGGGGCTCTACGAGCAGTACTTC
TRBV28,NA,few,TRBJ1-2,CASSLSGEYGFYGYTF,TGTGCCAGCAGTTTATCAGGGGAATACGGGTTCTATGGCTACACCTTC
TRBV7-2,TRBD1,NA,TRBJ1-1,CASSLTGGDTEAFF,TGTGCCAGCAGCTTAACAGGGGGCGACACTGAAGCTTTCTTT
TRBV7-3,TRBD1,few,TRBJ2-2,CASSPDRGRTGELFF,TGTGCCAGCAGCCCCGACAGGGGGAGAACCGGGGAGCTGTTTTTT
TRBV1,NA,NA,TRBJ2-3,CTSSRHSGGARISTDTQYF,TGCACCAGCAGCCGGCACAGCGGGGGGGCCAGGATAAGCACAGATACGCAGTATTTT
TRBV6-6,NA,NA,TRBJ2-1,CASSYGTEQFF,TGTGCCAGCAGTTACGGGACAGAGCAGTTCTTC
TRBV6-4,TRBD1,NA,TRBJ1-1,CASSDRGQGASLDTEAFF,TGTGCCAGCAGTGACCGGGGACAGGGGGCTTCTTTGGACACTGAAGCTTTCTTT
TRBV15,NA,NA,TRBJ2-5,CATSRDLGGTQYF,TGTGCCACCAGCAGAGATCTCGGGGGAACCCAGTACTTC
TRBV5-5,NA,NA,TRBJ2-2,CASSFEGRGTGELFF,TGTGCCAGCAGCTTCGAGGGCCGGGGCACCGGGGAGCTGTTTTTT
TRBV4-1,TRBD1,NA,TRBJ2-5,CASSQEPGQGLRTQYF,TGCGCCAGCAGCCAAGAACCGGGACAGGGTCTCCGGACCCAGTACTTC
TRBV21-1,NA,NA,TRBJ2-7,CASSKDWSITPSYEQYF,TGTGCCAGCAGCAAAGATTGGTCCATTACACCATCCTACGAGCAGTACTTC
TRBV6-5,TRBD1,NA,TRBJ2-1,CASSYSNRGGSEQFF,TGTGCCAGCAGTTACTCGAACAGGGGTGGGAGTGAGCAGTTCTTC
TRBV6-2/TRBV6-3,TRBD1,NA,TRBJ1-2,CASSRQGVNYGYTF,TGTGCCAGCAGCAGACAGGGTGTTAACTATGGCTACACCTTC
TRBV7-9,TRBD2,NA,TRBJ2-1,CASSPKRGGEQFF,TGTGCCAGCAGCCCCAAGCGGGGTGGTGAGCAGTTCTTC
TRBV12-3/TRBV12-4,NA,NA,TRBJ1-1,CASSLGGNTEAFF,TGTGCCAGCAGTTTGGGAGGGAACACTGAAGCTTTCTTT
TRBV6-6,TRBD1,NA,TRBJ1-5,CASSPDRPNQPQHF,TGTGCCAGCAGTCCGGACAGGCCAAATCAGCCCCAGCATTTT
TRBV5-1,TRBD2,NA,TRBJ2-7,CASSLTGGPQEDEQYF,TGCGCCAGCAGCTTGACGGGAGGGCCACAGGAAGACGAGCAGTACTTC